This T cell receptor beta chain was identified during a study of blood T cell repertoires in COVID-19. V gave up 10 bases and J gave up 1 base; unmatched junction bases: 8. The CDR3 covers 14 residues. Germline V CDR1 and CDR2: KGHDR, SFDVKD. TCRdb's copy holds only in-frame clones and misses some; the assay was immunoSEQ multiplex PCR. This table holds approximately 140,000 clones, more than 60% found once. This receptor was taken from a man aged 50 or older with acute or convalescent COVID-19. This sequence joins TRBV24-1 and TRBJ2-5, with 7 bases fitting TRBD1. The sequenced material came from peripheral blood. DNA of the CDR3: TGTGCCACTATGGCGGCAGGGGGCCAAGAGACCCAGTACTTC. Its protein is CATMAAGGQETQYF.